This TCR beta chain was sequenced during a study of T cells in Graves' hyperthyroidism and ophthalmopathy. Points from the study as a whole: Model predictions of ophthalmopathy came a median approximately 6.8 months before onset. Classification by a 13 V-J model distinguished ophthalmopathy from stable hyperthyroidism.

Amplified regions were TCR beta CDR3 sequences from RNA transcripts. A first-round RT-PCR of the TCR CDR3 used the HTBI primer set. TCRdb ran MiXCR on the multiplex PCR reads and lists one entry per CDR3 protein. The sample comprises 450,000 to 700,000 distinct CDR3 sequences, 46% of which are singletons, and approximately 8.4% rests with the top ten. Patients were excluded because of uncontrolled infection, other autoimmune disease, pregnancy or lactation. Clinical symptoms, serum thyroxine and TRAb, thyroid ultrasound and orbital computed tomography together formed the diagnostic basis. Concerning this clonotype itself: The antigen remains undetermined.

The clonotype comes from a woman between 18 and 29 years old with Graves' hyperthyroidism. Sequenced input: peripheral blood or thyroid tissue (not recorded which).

DNA of the CDR3: TGTGCCACCAGCAGGCTGAGGGTGACAGGGGGAAGACTGGACAAAAACATTCAGTACTTC. Amino acid sequence: CATSRLRVTGGRLDKNIQYF. V and J are TRBV15 and TRBJ2-4; 9 bases are shared with TRBD1. Germline values: CDR1 LNHNV, CDR2 YYDKDF (reference sequence). V gave up 3 bases and J gave up 3 bases; unmatched junction bases: 18. The CDR3 spans 20 residues.